This TCR beta chain was found in a study of a mutant IDH1 vaccine in newly diagnosed glioma. Study summary: In some groups vaccination began 4-6 weeks post-radiotherapy; others received it with temozolomide.

On this clone: No antigen is known for it.

Germline V gene lookup returns CDR1 ENHRY and CDR2 SYGVKD. V shed 4 bases and J shed 0 bases, with 15 bases lying between them. CDR3 length: 16 amino acids. TCRdb keeps only in-frame clones here, not all; method: immunoSEQ multiplex PCR. The sample contains around 120,000 clones, about 80% of which appear only once. Specified time point: week 11, during vaccination. The vaccine gave 300 ug of a 20-mer mutant IDH1 peptide subcutaneously per dose. The study's findings and limits: Most patients, 85% to 95%, showed vaccine-induced immune responses.

This sequence was found in a man aged 40-49 years with glioma. Sample: PBMCs, taken from a glioma patient whose treatment included an IDH1 peptide vaccine. The V gene is TRBV10-3, the J gene TRBJ1-2; D unresolved. The CDR3 loop reads CAISGLEAPPNYGYTF. The CDR3 DNA follows: TGTGCCATCAGTGGTTTGGAGGCCCCCCCTAACTATGGCTACACCTTC.